Listed below are T cell receptor beta chains from one sample, sequenced in a study of post-analysis software for immune sequencing data. One entry per CDR3 protein, called by TCRdb with MiXCR from the PCR reads. This table holds about 770,000 distinct CDR3 sequences, about half found once. The sequenced material came from blood. The receptors shown here come from a girl under 18 with multiple sclerosis. The CDR3 runs from the conserved cysteine through the conserved F or W. D genes are given only for firm matches. Expanded clones get a size class; other rows say once, few or many, or leave the size out.

NA | TRBJ2-1 | TRBV7-6 | NA | TGTGCCAGCAGCTCCACAGGGATTGAGCAGTTCTTC | CASSSTGIEQFF
NA | TRBJ2-5 | TRBV4-1 | NA | TGCGCCAGCAGCCAAGATATACAGGGCGAGACCCAGTACTTC | CASSQDIQGETQYF
TRBD2 | TRBJ2-1 | TRBV7-2 | many | TGTGCCAGCAGTTTGGGACTAGTAAATGAGCAGTTCTTC | CASSLGLVNEQFF
NA | TRBJ1-1 | TRBV7-9 | NA | TGTGCCAGCAGCTCCGGACTGCCGAACACTGAAGCTTTCTTT | CASSSGLPNTEAFF
TRBD1 | TRBJ2-3 | TRBV7-2 | once | TGTGCCAGCAGCTTAGTAGGGGACAGGGGGGATACGCAGTATTTT | CASSLVGDRGDTQYF
TRBD2 | TRBJ2-3 | TRBV29-1 | few | TGCAGCGTTTATCTAGCGGTTCGCGGAGATACGCAGTATTTT | CSVYLAVRGDTQYF
NA | TRBJ2-3 | TRBV6-5 | NA | TGTGCCAGCAGTTACCAGGGACATGACATAGATACGCAGTATTTT | CASSYQGHDIDTQYF
NA | TRBJ2-1 | TRBV20-1 | NA | TGCAGTGCTAGTGGCGGGTCTAGCTGGTTGGATGAGCAGTTCTTC | CSASGGSSWLDEQFF
NA | TRBJ2-1 | TRBV25-1 | few | TGTGCCAGCAGTGAATATAAGAATGAGCAGTTCTTC | CASSEYKNEQFF
NA | TRBJ1-2 | TRBV30 | NA | TGTGCCTGGAGGGTAGGAGGGGAGGACGGCTACACCTTC | CAWRVGGEDGYTF
NA | TRBJ2-7 | TRBV5-1 | few | TGCGCCAGCAGCTGGACCCGGGACGAGGCCTACGAGCAGTACTTC | CASSWTRDEAYEQYF
TRBD2 | TRBJ2-7 | TRBV7-2 | NA | TGTGCCAGCAGCTTAGACCTAGCGGGGGGCTACGAGCAGTACTTC | CASSLDLAGGYEQYF
TRBD1 | TRBJ2-5 | TRBV5-6 | NA | TGTGCCAGCAGCTCAGCGACAGGGATGGCAGGAGAGACCCAGTACTTC | CASSSATGMAGETQYF
TRBD2 | TRBJ2-4 | TRBV5-1 | NA | TGCGCCAGCACCGGACTAGCGGGAGGTCTGGCCAAAAACATTCAGTACTTC | CASTGLAGGLAKNIQYF
TRBD1 | TRBJ1-4 | TRBV4-2 | NA | TGTGCCAGCAGCCAACCGGGACAGGGTAATGAAAAACTGTTTTTT | CASSQPGQGNEKLFF
NA | TRBJ2-5 | TRBV6-2/TRBV6-3 | few | TGTGCCAGCAGTTATCTTCGCGGGACTCAAGAGACCCAGTACTTC | CASSYLRGTQETQYF
NA | TRBJ2-5 | TRBV29-1 | NA | TGCAGCGTTCAGCAAAGAGGTATCCAAGAGACCCAGTACTTC | CSVQQRGIQETQYF
NA | TRBJ2-1 | TRBV20-1 | few | TGCAGTGCTAGAGATTTGCGGTCTCGCCCATCGAATGAGCAGTTCTTC | CSARDLRSRPSNEQFF
TRBD1 | TRBJ1-1 | TRBV2 | NA | TGTGCCAGCAGGGGACAGGGGGGAGCTTTCTTT | CASRGQGGAFF
NA | TRBJ2-3 | TRBV6-5 | NA | TGTGCCAGTCTTGGGAAGGGGGGCACAGATACGCAGTATTTT | CASLGKGGTDTQYF
NA | TRBJ1-2 | TRBV4-2 | NA | TGTGCCAGCAGCCAAGATCGGGGCAACAACTATGGCTACACCTTC | CASSQDRGNNYGYTF
TRBD1 | TRBJ1-5 | TRBV27 | NA | TGTGCCAGCAGTTCTGGACAGGGGCCCTATCAGCCCCAGCATTTT | CASSSGQGPYQPQHF
TRBD2 | TRBJ2-1 | TRBV20-1 | NA | TGCAGTGCTCGGCCGACGAGCGGGAGGTATGATGAGCAGTTCTTC | CSARPTSGRYDEQFF
TRBD2 | TRBJ2-5 | TRBV7-2 | NA | TGTGCCAGCAGCTTAGGCCTAGCGGGTCCGGGGCAGACCCAGTACTTC | CASSLGLAGPGQTQYF
NA | TRBJ2-7 | TRBV7-9 | NA | TGTGCCAGCAACCCGGGAAATAACAATGAGCAGTACTTC | CASNPGNNNEQYF
NA | TRBJ2-6 | TRBV7-9 | NA | TGTGCCAGCAGCGGCACAGGGAACTCTGGGGCCAACGTCCTGACTTTC | CASSGTGNSGANVLTF
TRBD2 | TRBJ2-3 | TRBV20-1 | few | TGCAGTGCTAGAGATTTCAGCGGGATAACAGATACGCAGTATTTT | CSARDFSGITDTQYF
TRBD1 | TRBJ2-7 | TRBV6-5 | few | TGTGCCAGCAGTCGAGGACAGGGGCCGGGGGAGCAGTACTTC | CASSRGQGPGEQYF
NA | TRBJ1-2 | TRBV9 | NA | TGTGCCAGCAGCACATTCAGGGATCCTCACTATGGCTGCACCTTC | CASSTFRDPHYGCTF
NA | TRBJ2-1 | TRBV25-1 | NA | TGTGCCAGCATGATGACTAACTCCTACAATGAGCAGTTCTTC | CASMMTNSYNEQFF
NA | TRBJ2-7 | TRBV29-1 | few | TGCAGCGTTAAGGAGGGCCCCTACGAGCAGTACTTC | CSVKEGPYEQYF
TRBD2 | TRBJ2-3 | TRBV7-6 | NA | TGTGCCAGCAGCCCCGAGCTTGGGGGACTAGCTCCAGATACGCAGTATTTT | CASSPELGGLAPDTQYF
TRBD2 | TRBJ2-1 | TRBV29-1 | few | TGCAGCGTTGGTTCGAGCGGGGCGTACAATGAGCAGTTCTTC | CSVGSSGAYNEQFF
NA | TRBJ2-5 | TRBV20-1 | NA | TGCAGTGCACCCACCACGGGGGAAGAGACCCAGTACTTC | CSAPTTGEETQYF
TRBD2 | TRBJ2-7 | TRBV6-2/TRBV6-3 | few | TGTGCCAGCAACCCCGGGCTAGCGGGAACGTACGAGCAGTACTTC | CASNPGLAGTYEQYF
NA | TRBJ2-1 | TRBV7-2 | once | TGTGCCAGCAGCACCCGGGAAAAGCCTTTCCACAATGAGCAGTTCTTC | CASSTREKPFHNEQFF
NA | TRBJ2-5 | TRBV2 | NA | TGTGCCAGCGGCCGCGGGACCCAAGAGACCCAGTACTTC | CASGRGTQETQYF
TRBD2 | TRBJ2-1 | TRBV7-7 | NA | TGTGCTAGCAGCCCGACTAGCGGGAGAACACATGAGCAGTTCTTC | CASSPTSGRTHEQFF
NA | TRBJ2-1 | TRBV5-1 | few | TGCGCCAGTGGGACCCATATCGGGAATGAGCAGTTCTTC | CASGTHIGNEQFF
NA | TRBJ2-1 | TRBV5-1 | NA | TGCGCCAGCAGCTCCATTTGGGGTGAGCAGTTCTTC | CASSSIWGEQFF
TRBD2 | TRBJ2-7 | TRBV5-1 | few | TGCGCCAGCAGCCGGACTAGCGGGGGGACCTACGAGCAGTACTTC | CASSRTSGGTYEQYF
TRBD2 | TRBJ2-7 | TRBV20-1 | NA | TGCAGTGCGTCGACTAGCGGGAGGCCCTACGAGCAGTACTTC | CSASTSGRPYEQYF
NA | TRBJ2-7 | TRBV4-2 | NA | TGTGCCAGCAGCCAATGGGACAACTACGAGCAGTACTTC | CASSQWDNYEQYF
TRBD2 | TRBJ2-1 | TRBV6-5 | few | TGTGCCAGCAGTTACTCACTAGCGGATTCGTACAATGAGCAGTTCTTC | CASSYSLADSYNEQFF
TRBD2 | TRBJ2-7 | TRBV7-6 | NA | TGTGCCAGCACATTACGACCTAGCGGGACTAGCTCCTACGAGCAGTACTTC | CASTLRPSGTSSYEQYF
NA | TRBJ2-3 | TRBV12-3/TRBV12-4 | NA | TGTGCCAGCAGTTGGTATGCAGGCCTCACAGATACGCAGTATTTT | CASSWYAGLTDTQYF
TRBD2 | TRBJ2-1 | TRBV5-5 | few | TGTGCCAGCAGGAGCGGGAGTAGGAATGAGCAGTTCTTC | CASRSGSRNEQFF
NA | TRBJ2-1 | TRBV12-3/TRBV12-4 | NA | TGTGCCAGCAGTAACGGACTACCAACCTACGAGCAGTTCTTC | CASSNGLPTYEQFF
NA | TRBJ2-7 | TRBV29-1 | few | TGCAGCGTTGAAGGAGAGGTCCCCTACGAGCAGTACTTC | CSVEGEVPYEQYF
NA | TRBJ2-7 | TRBV19 | NA | TGTGCCAGTAGTATAGAGTCGGCTTACGAGCAGTACTTC | CASSIESAYEQYF